A single sample is the source of the 13 T cell receptor beta chains below, sequenced in a study of T-cell reconstitution after alpha-beta-depleted transplantation in children. Preparing the TCRbeta library involved the use of unique molecular identifiers. TCRdb reprocessed the PCR reads via MiXCR and lists one record per CDR3 protein. The sample has some 200,000 distinct CDR3 sequences; roughly 15% are singletons. Specimen: PBMCs from the stem cell graft donor, collected from the stem cell graft. These receptors were obtained from a human donor who donated a stem cell graft to a child with acute lymphoblastic leukemia.

Concerning this clonotype: A much bigger clone sits one base away, suggesting this may be a read error. The rearrangement links TRBV30 to TRBJ1-3; no definite D call. The CDR3 covers 14 residues. The germline V gene has CDR1 GTSNPN and CDR2 SVGIG (reference sequence). CDR3 loop: CAWSGKSSGNTMYF. The CDR3 DNA reads as TGTGCCTGGTCCGGGAAGAGCTCTGGAAACACCATGTATTTT.

This clonotype showed up just a few times. DNA for the CDR3: TGCGCCAGCAGCTTGGGAGTGGCGGCGGGAGGGCCTTACGAGCAGTACTTC. It specifies CASSLGVAAGGPYEQYF. V and J are TRBV5-1 and TRBJ2-7; 9 nucleotides match TRBD2. Germline CDR1 and CDR2: SGHRS and YFSETQ. V gave up 0 bases and J gave up 4 bases; unmatched junction bases: 11. The CDR3 covers 17 residues.

At least ten counts were recorded for this clonotype. The V call is TRBV20-1, the J call TRBJ1-1; TRBD1 might be the D (5 bases). The germline V gene has CDR1 DFQATT and CDR2 SNEGSKA (reference sequence). The CDR3 contains 13 residues. Trimming left V 0 bases short and J 4 bases short, with 9 bases between. CDR3 region: CSARDYRRTEAFF. CDR3 in DNA: TGCAGTGCTAGAGACTACAGGCGCACTGAAGCTTTCTTT.

This clonotype was found many times. V and J are TRBV28 and TRBJ2-1, with 7 nucleotides matching TRBD2. Per the germline V gene, CDR1 is MDHEN and CDR2 is SYDVKM. With V trimmed by 3 bases and J by 5 bases, 4 bases remained unmatched. The CDR3 consists of 14 residues. For the CDR3, the DNA is TGTGCCAGCAGTTTCATCGGGACTAACAATGAGCAGTTCTTC. This gives the protein CASSFIGTNNEQFF.

The sample holds many counts of this clonotype. The V gene is TRBV20-1, the J gene TRBJ2-2, with 9 bases identical to TRBD2. The CDR3 contains 15 residues. Unmatched junction bases numbered 9, after V lost 5 bases and J lost 5 bases. Germline-derived CDR1 and CDR2 are DFQATT and SNEGSKA (reference sequence). In nucleotides, the CDR3 is TGCAGTGCTGGGGGTAGCGGGAGTTCGACCGGGGAGCTGTTTTTT. The encoded protein is CSAGGSGSSTGELFF.

This clonotype was seen only a few times. J is TRBJ2-7 and V is TRBV5-5, with no clear D. Germline lookup yields CDR1 SGHKS and CDR2 YYEKEE (reference sequence). The V end lost 1 base, the J end lost 2 bases, and 13 bases lay between the germline ends. The CDR3 is made up of 15 amino acids. DNA for the CDR3: TGTGCCAGCAGCTTGACGACCCACCCCACCTACGAGCAGTACTTC. It translates to CASSLTTHPTYEQYF. Variable domain in full (rest from reference TRBV5-5 and TRBJ2-7): DAGVTQSPTHLIKTRGQQVTLRCSPISGHKSVSWYQQVLGQGPQFIFQYYEKEERGRGNFPDRFSARQFPNYSSELNVNALLLGDSALYLCASSLTTHPTYEQYFGPGTRLTVT.

The V gene is TRBV20-1, the J gene TRBJ2-7; maybe TRBD2 (6 bases). V was clipped by 5 bases and J by 0 bases, with 17 bases between them. CDR1 DFQATT and CDR2 SNEGSKA come from the germline V gene (reference sequence). This CDR3 spans 15 amino acids. The CDR3 sequence: CSADPGLANSYEQYF. Written as DNA, the CDR3 is TGCAGTGCTGACCCCGGGCTAGCGAACTCCTACGAGCAGTACTTC.

There are many counts of this clonotype. The chain employs TRBV12-3 or TRBV12-4 and TRBJ2-1, with TRBD2 identical over 7 bases. With V trimmed by 6 bases and J by 0 bases, 5 bases remained unmatched. This CDR3 spans 15 amino acids. The CDR3 nucleotides read TGTGCCAGCAGCGGGGAGGGCCGCTCCTACAATGAGCAGTTCTTC. Its protein is CASSGEGRSYNEQFF.

This clonotype was recorded many times. The rearrangement uses TRBV12-3 or TRBV12-4 and TRBJ1-1; no firm D call. CDR3 size: 13 residues. The ends were cut back, 6 bases at V and 1 base at J, with 9 bases in the middle. CDR3 residues: CASRQRGNTEAFF. DNA for the CDR3: TGTGCCAGCAGGCAGCGAGGGAACACTGAAGCTTTCTTT.

This clonotype occurred many times. This chain connects TRBV24-1 to TRBJ2-5, with D perhaps matching TRBD1 or TRBD2 (5 bases each). CDR1 is KGHDR, CDR2 SFDVKD, per germline. V lost 1 base, J lost 4 bases, and 12 bases lay in between. The CDR3 covers 15 residues. DNA for the CDR3: TGTGCCACCAGTGATTTAGGGGATGAGGGAGAGACCCAGTACTTC. Protein sequence: CATSDLGDEGETQYF.

The V call is TRBV6-1, the J call TRBJ2-6; D is ambiguous. This CDR3 region has 16 residues. Germline V gene sequence: CDR1 MNHNS, CDR2 SASEGT. V was cut by 3 bases and J by 0 bases, with 9 bases left in between. The CDR3 bases are TGTGCCAGCAGTGACAGGTCTGGCTCTGGGGCCAACGTCCTGACTTTC. Translating it yields CASSDRSGSGANVLTF.

In its sample, this clonotype was seen many times. The J gene is TRBJ1-1, the V gene TRBV5-6; 9 bases fit TRBD1. Per germline, CDR1 SGHDT and CDR2 YYEEEE. This CDR3 region has 18 residues. The V and J ends lost 1 base and 8 bases, in that order; junction bases with no gene match: 18. The CDR3 spells CASSLYRAGTGTPPEAFF. CDR3 nucleotide sequence: TGTGCCAGCAGCTTGTATAGAGCGGGGACAGGGACCCCACCGGAAGCTTTCTTT.

The chain has TRBV4-1 and TRBJ1-2; D remains ambiguous. CDR1 and CDR2 (germline): MGHRA, YSYEKL. The CDR3 consists of 15 residues. Trimming left V 2 bases short and J 8 bases short, with 18 bases between. The CDR3 sequence is CASSQPAVGRRGYTF. The CDR3 DNA reads as TGCGCCAGCAGCCAACCCGCGGTGGGGAGACGCGGCTACACCTTC.